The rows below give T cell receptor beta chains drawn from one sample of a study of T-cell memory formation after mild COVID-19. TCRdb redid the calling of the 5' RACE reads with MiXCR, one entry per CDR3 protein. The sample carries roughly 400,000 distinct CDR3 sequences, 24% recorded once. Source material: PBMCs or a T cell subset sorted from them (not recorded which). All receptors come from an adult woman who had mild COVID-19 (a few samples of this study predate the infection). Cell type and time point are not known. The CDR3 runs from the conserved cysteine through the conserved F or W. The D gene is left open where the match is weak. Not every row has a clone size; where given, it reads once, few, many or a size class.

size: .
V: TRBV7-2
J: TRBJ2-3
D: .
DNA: TGTGCCAGCAGCCGAATTCGGGCGGATACGCAGTATTTT
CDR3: CASSRIRADTQYF

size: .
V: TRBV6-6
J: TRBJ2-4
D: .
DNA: TGTGCCAGCAGTCCTACGACGGGATTAGCCAAAAACATTCAGTACTTC
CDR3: CASSPTTGLAKNIQYF

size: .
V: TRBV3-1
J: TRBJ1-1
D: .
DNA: TGTGCCAGCAGCGAAGCAAACTCAATCAGGGGAAGGGCTGAAGCTTTCTTT
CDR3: CASSEANSIRGRAEAFF

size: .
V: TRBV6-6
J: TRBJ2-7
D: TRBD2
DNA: TGTGCCAGCGGACCTAGCGGGGGCCCCTACGAGCAGTACTTC
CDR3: CASGPSGGPYEQYF

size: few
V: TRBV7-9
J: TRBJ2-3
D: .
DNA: TGTGCCAGCAGCTTAAAGATCCCAGATACGCAGTATTTT
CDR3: CASSLKIPDTQYF

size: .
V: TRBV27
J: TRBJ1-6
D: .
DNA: TGTGCCAGCAGTTTCGATCAGGAAGCTAGTTCACCCCTCCACTTT
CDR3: CASSFDQEASSPLHF

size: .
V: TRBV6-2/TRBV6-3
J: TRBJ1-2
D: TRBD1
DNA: TGTGCCAGCAGTACGCCGGGACAGGGGGCTTACGGCTACACCTTC
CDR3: CASSTPGQGAYGYTF

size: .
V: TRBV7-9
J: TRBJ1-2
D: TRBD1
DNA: TGTGCCAGCAGCCAACTCGGGGGGACAGTTCTTGGCTACACCTTC
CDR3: CASSQLGGTVLGYTF

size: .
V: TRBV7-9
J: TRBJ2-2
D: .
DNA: TGTGCCAGCAGCCCACTACAGGGTTCCGGGGAGCTGTTTTTT
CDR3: CASSPLQGSGELFF

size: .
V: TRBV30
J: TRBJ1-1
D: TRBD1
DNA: TGTGCCTGGCATAGGACAGGGACGAACACTGAAGCTTTCTTT
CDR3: CAWHRTGTNTEAFF

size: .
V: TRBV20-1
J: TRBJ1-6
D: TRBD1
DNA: TGCAGTGCGGAGGGACAGGGATATTCACCCCTCCACTTT
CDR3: CSAEGQGYSPLHF

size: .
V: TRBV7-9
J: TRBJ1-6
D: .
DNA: TGTGCCAGCAGCCCGGACTATAATTCACCCCTCCACTTT
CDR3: CASSPDYNSPLHF

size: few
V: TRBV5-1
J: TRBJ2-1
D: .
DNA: TGCGCCAGCAGCTTTCGACTAGAAGGGGTTGAGCAGTTCTTC
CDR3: CASSFRLEGVEQFF

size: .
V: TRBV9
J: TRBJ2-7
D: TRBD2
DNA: TGTGCCAGCAGCGTAGGGAGAGGGACTACGACCTACGAGCAGTACTTC
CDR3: CASSVGRGTTTYEQYF

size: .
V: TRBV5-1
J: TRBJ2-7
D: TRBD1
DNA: TGCGCCAGCAGCTGGAAGGACAGGGAGTACGAGCAGTACTTC
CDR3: CASSWKDREYEQYF

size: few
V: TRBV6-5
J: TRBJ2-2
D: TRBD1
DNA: TGTGCCAGCAGTCAGAACAGGGGAAAGGGGGAGCTGTTTTTT
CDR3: CASSQNRGKGELFF